This TCR beta chain comes out of a study of blood T cell repertoires in COVID-19. For the study at large: Donors in the United States, Italy and Spain gave samples during acute or convalescent COVID-19. PBMCs, B-cell-depleted T cells, or T cells were the source of the cDNA or gDNA that made up the material.

Data came from immunoSEQ multiplex PCR; TCRdb stores just in-frame clones and leaves some out. In the table there are 55,000 or so clones, approximately 85% of which are singletons. As concerns this clone: Within the sample, other DNA sequences also encode this same CDR3.

Sequenced sample: peripheral blood. The sequence derives from a human donor in a cohort sampled during active COVID-19.

The CDR3 DNA reads TGTGCCAGCAGCGTAGAGCCTAGCGGGAGCTACGAGCAGTACTTC. It translates to CASSVEPSGSYEQYF. The chain has TRBV9 and TRBJ2-7; TRBD2 agrees at 10 bases. Germline V CDR1 and CDR2: SGDLS, YYNGEE. The CDR3 totals 15 residues. The ends lost 0 bases at V and 3 bases at J; junction bases unmatched: 3.